This TCR beta chain was retrieved from a study of T cell responses to AZD1222 COVID-19 vaccine. Notes on the study in general: Of the AZD1222 recipients, only five to seven were seropositive at baseline. Sampling captured repertoires only after the peak T cell response. White British ancestry dominated among donors, who included more females, and clonal diversity was possibly underestimated. Vaccination with two AZD1222 doses was followed by a rise in Spike-specific TCR breadth and depth.

Trimming took 2 bases from V and 6 from J; bases not matched to a gene: 9. The CDR3 sequence is 15 residues long. CDR1 MNHEY and CDR2 SVGAGI come from the germline V gene. Generated by immunoSEQ multiplex PCR, the TCRdb table keeps only in-frame clones and is missing some. The sample yields roughly 140,000 clones, around 89% seen once. This clone was seen only a few times. The antigen is unknown. This receptor was identified in an adult in good health. The chain links TRBV6-5 to TRBJ2-7; 8 positions agree with TRBD1. This specimen was peripheral blood, taken on day 0 of AZD1222 vaccination. Here the CDR3 DNA reads TGTGCCAGCAGTTACCAGAAACAGGGGGTGAGCGAGCAGTACTTC. Translated, it gives CASSYQKQGVSEQYF.